What follows are 10 T cell receptor beta chains derived from one specimen sequenced in a study of T cell responses to AZD1222 COVID-19 vaccine. TCRdb's table, derived via immunoSEQ multiplex PCR, lists solely in-frame clones and lacks some. The table lists around 80,000 clones, more than 85% of them singletons. The sequences come from peripheral blood, collected on day 0 of AZD1222 vaccination. All receptors come from an adult in good health.

DNA of the CDR3: TGCAGCGTTCAGGACAGTGCACTCTATGGCTACACCTTC. As protein: CSVQDSALYGYTF. The gene calls are TRBV29-1 and TRBJ1-2; possibly TRBD1 for D (6 bases). The CDR3 loop spans 13 amino acids. Trimming cost V 5 bases and J 4 bases, with 14 bases left between them. The germline V gene has CDR1 SQVTM and CDR2 ANQGSEA.

This clone was observed once. The V and J genes are TRBV19 and TRBJ2-3, with D perhaps matching TRBD2 (6 bases). Germline CDR1 reads LNHDA; CDR2 reads SQIVND (reference sequence). V lost 8 bases and J 2 bases, leaving 17 bases between the germline ends. CDR3 length: 15 residues. The CDR3 nucleotides read TGTGCCAGTCAAGGGACTTTACTTCACACAGATACGCAGTATTTT. This encodes CASQGTLLHTDTQYF. Full variable domain (remainder filled in from reference TRBV19 and TRBJ2-3): DGGITQSPKYLFRKEGQNVTLSCEQNLNHDAMYWYRQDPGQGLRLIYYSQIVNDFQKGDIAEGYSVSREKKESFPLTVTSAQKNPTAFYLCASQGTLLHTDTQYFGPGTRLTVL.

V gene TRBV19 combines with J gene TRBJ2-3; TRBD1 agrees at 9 bases. Germline assignment: CDR1 LNHDA and CDR2 SQIVND (reference sequence). The CDR3 runs 11 residues. V lost 7 bases to trimming and J lost 10 bases; unmatched junction nucleotides: 3. The CDR3 spells CASMTGGSQYF. Here the CDR3 DNA reads TGTGCCAGTATGACAGGGGGTTCGCAGTATTTT.

The genes are TRBV7-6 and TRBJ1-6; TRBD1 is a possible D gene (5 bases). The V gene lost 1 base and the J gene lost 5 bases, with 9 bases spanning the gap. This CDR3 comprises 15 residues. Germline-derived CDR1 and CDR2 are SGHVS and FNYEAQ. The CDR3 region has the DNA TGTGCCAGCAGCTTAGGCCGGACAAATAATTCACCCCTCCACTTT. It codes for CASSLGRTNNSPLHF.

V gene TRBV2 combines with J gene TRBJ2-3; D is uncertain. This CDR3 contains 15 residues. Between the trimmed V and J ends, which lost 5 bases and 0 bases, there was a span of 12 bases. Germline lookup yields CDR1 SNHLY and CDR2 FYNNEI. CDR3 DNA sequence: TGTGCCAGCAGTCGTCTGGCAGCTAGCACAGATACGCAGTATTTT. It yields the protein CASSRLAASTDTQYF.

The chain employs TRBV7-3 and TRBJ2-7, with TRBD1 identical over 8 bases. The V gene's germline CDR1 is SGHTA and CDR2 FQGTGA. The length of the CDR3 is 17 residues. J lost 4 bases, V lost 2 bases, and 13 bases had no gene match. The CDR3 DNA sequence: TGTGCCAGCAGCTTAGTCGCGTGGGCAGGGGGCACTTACGAGCAGTACTTC. Its protein is CASSLVAWAGGTYEQYF.

The table lists this clone with a few counts. The V call is TRBV21-1, the J call TRBJ1-5. TRBV21-1 is designated a pseudogene. This CDR3 spans 15 amino acids. The CDR3 DNA sequence: TGTGCCAGCAGCAAAGAGGCCGGGAGTAATCAGCCCCAGCATTTT. Translated, it gives CASSKEAGSNQPQHF.

This clone was counted a few times. The CDR3 protein is CASSPTGFQETQYF. The DNA for the CDR3 is TGTGCCAGCAGCCCGACAGGGTTCCAAGAGACCCAGTACTTC. The chain uses TRBV3-1 (or the pseudogene TRBV3-2) and TRBJ2-5, with 7 bases identical to TRBD1. The trim removed 4 bases at V and 1 base at J, leaving 3 bases unmatched. This CDR3 region has 14 residues. The germline CDR1 and CDR2 sequences are LGHDT and YNNKEL (reference sequence).

The V call is TRBV2, the J call TRBJ1-2; D not certain. Trimming stripped 5 bases from V and 4 bases from J, with 14 bases between. There are 14 residues in the CDR3. Germline V gene data show CDR1 as SNHLY and CDR2 as FYNNEI. The CDR3 loop reads CASSLEQQLYGYTF. CDR3 coding DNA: TGTGCCAGCAGTCTAGAACAGCAGCTCTATGGCTACACCTTC.

The chain carries TRBV15 and TRBJ1-6; D gene uncertain. The V and J ends lost 0 bases and 8 bases respectively, with 14 bases between them. Per germline, CDR1 LNHNV and CDR2 YYDKDF (reference sequence). This CDR3 comprises 16 residues. The CDR3 nucleotides are TGTGCCACCAGCAGAGACGAGGATTACGGGGATTCACCCCTCCACTTT. It is translated as CATSRDEDYGDSPLHF.